The clone carrying this T cell receptor beta chain counts as medium-sized. The antigen remains undetermined. Rearranged V-D-J TRB sequences were amplified with a mixed TRB-A/B primer pool. MiXCR, run by TCRdb on the multiplex PCR reads, gives a single entry per CDR3 protein. The data show around 10,000 distinct CDR3 sequences, with approximately 38% seen just once and roughly 8.2% held by the top ten. The data were taken from a study of T cell repertoires in aging, cancer and after chemotherapy. About the study: Donors were grouped into six age bands spanning 30 or younger through 70 or older. Overall study findings and caveats: Across the chemotherapy interval, each cancer cohort showed higher median generation probability, suggesting thymic rebound.

This CDR3 contains 14 residues. V was pared by 5 bases and J by 0 bases, with 11 bases between. Germline lookup yields CDR1 LNHDA and CDR2 SQIVND (reference sequence). Peripheral blood genomic DNA, not sorted cells or RNA, was the template. The rearrangement links TRBV19 to TRBJ2-7, with D perhaps matching TRBD1 (6 bases). The sequence was obtained from a human donor in good health. Source material: blood. The CDR3 protein is CASSPQGSSYEQYF. The CDR3 DNA sequence: TGTGCCAGTAGTCCCCAGGGGAGCTCCTACGAGCAGTACTTC.